This is a list of T cell receptor beta chains from one sample in a study of PD-L1 blockade in urothelial cancer. Sequenced by immunoSEQ multiplex PCR; TCRdb stores in-frame clones only, minus some. The sample includes about 110,000 clones, about 85% of them seen just once. Here the sequenced sample was PBMCs, taken around atezolizumab (anti-PD-L1) treatment. All receptors derive from a man aged 50 to 59 with urothelial cancer. Both conserved end residues are part of each CDR3. D genes are given only for firm matches. Clone sizes are given selectively: once, few, many, or a class where the clone is expanded.

v_call: TRBV9; clone_size: few; j_call: TRBJ1-6; d_call: TRBD1; cdr3_aa: CASSVMQGQSPLHF; cdr3_nt: TGTGCCAGCAGCGTTATGCAGGGACAGTCACCCCTCCACTTT
v_call: TRBV15; clone_size: NA; j_call: TRBJ1-2; d_call: NA; cdr3_aa: CATSRKLPPYGYTF; cdr3_nt: TGTGCCACCAGCAGGAAACTTCCGCCCTATGGCTACACCTTC
v_call: TRBV18; clone_size: NA; j_call: TRBJ2-5; d_call: NA; cdr3_aa: CASSPRQGIETQYF; cdr3_nt: TGTGCCAGCTCACCACGTCAGGGCATTGAGACCCAGTACTTC
v_call: TRBV18; clone_size: many; j_call: TRBJ1-6; d_call: NA; cdr3_aa: CASSRGPTPLHF; cdr3_nt: TGTGCCAGCTCCCGCGGCCCGACGCCCCTCCACTTT
v_call: TRBV2; clone_size: NA; j_call: TRBJ2-3; d_call: NA; cdr3_aa: CASGRADTQYF; cdr3_nt: TGTGCCAGTGGGCGGGCAGATACGCAGTATTTT
v_call: TRBV28; clone_size: NA; j_call: TRBJ1-5; d_call: NA; cdr3_aa: CASRTVLGARSNQPQHF; cdr3_nt: TGTGCCAGCAGAACCGTTCTGGGGGCGCGGAGCAATCAGCCCCAGCATTTT
v_call: TRBV15; clone_size: NA; j_call: TRBJ2-3; d_call: NA; cdr3_aa: CATSRERYLARDTQYF; cdr3_nt: TGTGCCACCAGCAGGGAGAGGTATCTAGCGAGAGATACGCAGTATTTT
v_call: TRBV10-1; clone_size: NA; j_call: TRBJ2-1; d_call: TRBD2; cdr3_aa: CASSYSGSRYNEQFF; cdr3_nt: TGCGCCAGCAGTTATAGCGGGAGCCGTTACAATGAGCAGTTCTTC
v_call: TRBV18; clone_size: NA; j_call: TRBJ1-5; d_call: NA; cdr3_aa: CASSPGQVREQPQHF; cdr3_nt: TGTGCCAGCTCACCTGGGCAAGTTAGAGAACAGCCCCAGCATTTT
v_call: TRBV10-3; clone_size: NA; j_call: TRBJ2-7; d_call: NA; cdr3_aa: CAIRGETGRYGDYEQYF; cdr3_nt: TGTGCCATCAGGGGTGAGACAGGGAGGTACGGGGATTACGAGCAGTACTTC
v_call: TRBV6-5; clone_size: NA; j_call: TRBJ2-1; d_call: TRBD1; cdr3_aa: CASSGTGNNNEQFF; cdr3_nt: TGTGCCAGCAGCGGGACAGGGAATAACAATGAGCAGTTCTTC
v_call: TRBV6-5; clone_size: NA; j_call: TRBJ2-7; d_call: NA; cdr3_aa: CASSWGVGRVEQYF; cdr3_nt: TGTGCCAGCAGTTGGGGAGTGGGCCGGGTGGAGCAGTACTTC
v_call: TRBV6-5; clone_size: once; j_call: TRBJ2-1; d_call: NA; cdr3_aa: CASSLGASYNEQFF; cdr3_nt: TGTGCCAGCAGTTTGGGGGCGTCCTACAATGAGCAGTTCTTC
v_call: TRBV7-2; clone_size: few; j_call: TRBJ1-5; d_call: NA; cdr3_aa: CASSSDSLQPQHF; cdr3_nt: TGTGCCAGCAGCTCCGACAGCCTACAGCCCCAGCATTTT
v_call: TRBV6-5; clone_size: few; j_call: TRBJ2-7; d_call: NA; cdr3_aa: CASSPRQHAYEQYF; cdr3_nt: TGTGCCAGCAGCCCCCGACAGCACGCCTACGAGCAGTACTTC
v_call: TRBV6-1; clone_size: NA; j_call: TRBJ2-1; d_call: TRBD2; cdr3_aa: CATGLASYNEQFF; cdr3_nt: TGTGCCACCGGACTAGCGTCCTACAATGAGCAGTTCTTC